The 26 T cell receptor beta chains given below trace back to one sample, sequenced in a study of control samples from healthy donors and cancer patients. Assay: immunoSEQ multiplex PCR; the TCRdb copy retains only in-frame clones and omits some. Among 65,000 to 70,000 clones listed, more than 75% were seen once. Material: PBMCs. The receptors derive from a woman between 45 and 65 years old with lung cancer.

The chain carries TRBV10-3 and TRBJ2-7; D remains unclear. CDR3 size: 13 residues. With 7 bases removed from V and 0 bases from J, the gap between germline ends came to 10 bases. Germline V gives CDR1 ENHRY, CDR2 SYGVKD. CDR3 loop: CAITPQPSYEQYF. The CDR3 bases are TGTGCCATCACCCCGCAGCCCTCCTACGAGCAGTACTTC.

The rearrangement links TRBV5-5 to TRBJ2-5; tentatively, D is TRBD1 (5 bases). Trimming removed 0 bases from V and 1 base from J, with 10 bases in between. Germline assignment: CDR1 SGHKS and CDR2 YYEKEE (reference sequence). The CDR3 length is 15 residues. CDR3 DNA sequence: TGTGCCAGCAGCTTGGCCCCTACAGGCCAAGAGACCCAGTACTTC. Protein: CASSLAPTGQETQYF.

The rearrangement links TRBV27 to TRBJ1-1, with TRBD1 matching over 7 bases. The CDR3 is made up of 16 amino acids. Losses at the gene ends were 0 bases for V and 1 base for J; bases not matched to a gene: 5. CDR1 and CDR2 from the germline V gene are MNHEY and SMNVEV (reference sequence). The CDR3 DNA reads as TGTGCCAGCAGTTTATCCTACAGGGGCCAGAACACTGAAGCTTTCTTT. Amino acid sequence: CASSLSYRGQNTEAFF.

This rearrangement joins TRBV5-1 to TRBJ1-1, with D perhaps matching TRBD1 (5 bases). Per the germline V gene, CDR1 is SGHRS and CDR2 is YFSETQ. Trimming removed 0 bases from V and 4 bases from J, with 13 bases in between. There are 15 residues in the CDR3. CDR3 nucleotides: TGCGCCAGCAGCTTGGCCGAGGGGCTGGGCACTGAAGCTTTCTTT. Protein: CASSLAEGLGTEAFF.

The chain has TRBV5-1 and TRBJ2-1; 7 bases are a match to TRBD1. Germline CDR1 SGHRS, CDR2 YFSETQ. V was pared by 7 bases and J by 2 bases, with 9 bases of the junction left unmatched. The CDR3 consists of 15 residues. The CDR3 is CASSNTGTAYNEQFF. The CDR3 bases are TGCGCCAGCTCCAACACCGGGACAGCCTACAATGAGCAGTTCTTC.

The chain employs TRBV19 and TRBJ1-1; 8 positions agree with TRBD1. In germline, CDR1 is LNHDA, CDR2 SQIVND (reference sequence). The CDR3 sequence is 16 residues long. V lost 5 bases to trimming and J lost 0 bases; unmatched junction nucleotides: 8. The CDR3 region is CASSADRGRMNTEAFF. CDR3 coding DNA: TGTGCCAGTAGTGCTGACAGGGGTAGGATGAACACTGAAGCTTTCTTT.

V usage is TRBV12-3 or TRBV12-4 and J usage is TRBJ1-2, with D uncertain. V was shortened by 2 bases and J by 2 bases, with 3 bases between the two germline ends. CDR3 length equals 12 residues. The CDR3 nucleotides are TGTGCCAGCAGTTTAATAAACTATGGCTACACCTTC. It codes for CASSLINYGYTF.

V usage is TRBV7-8 and J usage is TRBJ2-7; 8 bases fit TRBD2. Germline V gives CDR1 SGHVS, CDR2 FQNEAQ. Trimming took 5 bases from V and 0 from J; bases not matched to a gene: 3. CDR3 length equals 14 residues. This CDR3 reads CASSPREGSYEQYF. For the CDR3, the DNA is TGTGCCAGCAGCCCCCGGGAGGGCTCCTACGAGCAGTACTTC.

This clone was detected a few times. J is TRBJ1-1 and V is TRBV15; tentative D call: TRBD1 (5 bases). Trimming cost V 8 bases and J 6 bases, with 13 bases left between them. CDR1 and CDR2 from the germline V gene are LNHNV and YYDKDF (reference sequence). CDR3 length: 12 amino acids. DNA for the CDR3: TGTGCCACCTGGGCAGGGACCGCTGAAGCTTTCTTT. This codes for CATWAGTAEAFF.

This chain connects TRBV10-1 to TRBJ2-3; possibly TRBD1 for D (6 bases). V was cut by 6 bases and J by 3 bases, with 10 bases left in between. The CDR3 runs to 13 residues. Per the germline V gene, CDR1 is WNHNN and CDR2 is SYGVQD (reference sequence). The CDR3 sequence: CASSSTGTDTQYF. The CDR3 nucleotides read TGCGCCAGCAGCTCGACAGGAACAGATACGCAGTATTTT.

The sample holds one count of this clone. This chain connects TRBV25-1 to TRBJ1-2, with 7 nucleotides matching TRBD1. CDR3 length: 15 amino acids. Germline values: CDR1 MGHDK, CDR2 SYGVNS. Trimming removed 2 bases from V and 4 bases from J; junction bases left unmatched: 7. CDR3 nucleotide sequence: TGTGCCAGCAGTGAAGACCCGGGACAGTCCTATGGCTACACCTTC. Translation: CASSEDPGQSYGYTF.

V usage is TRBV5-4 and J usage is TRBJ2-5; TRBD2 matches at 8 bases. Germline V gene data show CDR1 as SGHNT and CDR2 as YYREEE (reference sequence). The CDR3 extends over 17 amino acids. With 2 bases clipped from V and 1 base from J, the junction kept 10 bases outside the gene matches. CDR3 region: CASSFPGSGVFQETQYF. Written as DNA, the CDR3 is TGTGCCAGCAGCTTTCCGGGTAGCGGGGTCTTCCAAGAGACCCAGTACTTC.

The chain links TRBV19 to TRBJ1-4; 7 bases match TRBD1. CDR1 is LNHDA, CDR2 SQIVND, per germline (reference sequence). The trim removed 7 bases at V and 4 bases at J, leaving 15 bases unmatched. The CDR3 contains 17 residues. The DNA for the CDR3 is TGTGCCAGTACTTCGTACGGGACAGCTACCCATAATGAAAAACTGTTTTTT. Protein product: CASTSYGTATHNEKLFF.

This chain links TRBV9 with TRBJ2-2; perhaps TRBD1 as D (7 bases). Germline V gene sequence: CDR1 SGDLS, CDR2 YYNGEE. Deletions cut 0 bases from V and 0 bases from J, with 12 bases between. There are 17 residues in the CDR3. CDR3 sequence reads: CASSVVGGGANTGELFF. The CDR3 coding sequence is TGTGCCAGCAGCGTAGTCGGAGGGGGCGCGAACACCGGGGAGCTGTTTTTT.

The CDR3 is CASSLVGSHEQYF. The CDR3 DNA reads as TGCGCCAGCAGCTTGGTGGGGTCCCACGAGCAGTACTTC. This chain links TRBV5-1 with TRBJ2-7; no clear D. V shed 0 bases and J shed 5 bases, with 9 bases lying between them. CDR1 and CDR2 from the germline V gene are SGHRS and YFSETQ. CDR3 length: 13 residues. Full variable domain (rest looked up from reference TRBV5-1 and TRBJ2-7): KAGVTQTPRYLIKTRGQQVTLSCSPISGHRSVSWYQQTPGQGLQFLFEYFSETQRNKGNFPGRFSGRQFSNSRSEMNVSTLELGDSALYLCASSLVGSHEQYFGPGTRLTVT.

This chain uses TRBV6-6 with TRBJ1-1, with no clear D. The CDR3 spans 12 residues. Germline V CDR1 and CDR2: MNHNY, SVGAGI (reference sequence). V lost 6 bases to trimming and J lost 0 bases, with 5 bases between them. This CDR3 reads CASSFLNTEAFF. The CDR3, as DNA: TGTGCCAGCAGCTTTCTGAACACTGAAGCTTTCTTT.

V usage is TRBV29-1 and J usage is TRBJ2-1; TRBD2 matches 10 bases. Germline V CDR1 and CDR2: SQVTM, ANQGSEA. V shed 3 bases and J 3 bases; nucleotides not matched to a gene: 8. The CDR3 extends over 16 amino acids. This chain's CDR3 is CSVDEASGGYYNEQFF. DNA for the CDR3: TGCAGCGTTGATGAGGCTAGCGGGGGATACTACAATGAGCAGTTCTTC.

V gene TRBV11-2 combines with J gene TRBJ1-2, with a possible D match to TRBD1 (6 bases). CDR1 and CDR2 from the germline V gene are SGHAT and FQNNGV. V gave up 5 bases and J gave up 6 bases, with 19 bases separating them. The CDR3 totals 15 residues. This CDR3 is CASSPLTGTQDGYTF. The CDR3 bases are TGTGCCAGCAGCCCCCTGACAGGAACTCAGGATGGCTACACCTTC.

This clone was counted only a few times. This chain connects TRBV4-2 to TRBJ1-1; D gene unclear. This CDR3 is 15 amino acids long. Germline lookup yields CDR1 LGHNA and CDR2 YNFKEQ. V dropped 1 base and J dropped 5 bases, with 14 bases sitting between them. The CDR3 loop reads CASSQGAGGGTEAFF. DNA for the CDR3: TGTGCCAGCAGCCAAGGGGCGGGTGGCGGGACTGAAGCTTTCTTT.

The V and J genes are TRBV28 and TRBJ1-3, with D maybe TRBD1 (5 bases). CDR3 length equals 16 residues. The germline V gene encodes CDR1 MDHEN and CDR2 SYDVKM. V was clipped by 6 bases and J by 0 bases, with 15 bases between them. The CDR3 DNA reads TGTGCCAGCAGATCTCTTACCGGGGCCTCTGGAAACACCATATATTTT. Its translation: CASRSLTGASGNTIYF.

Only one count was recorded for this clone. The rearrangement links TRBV9 to TRBJ2-5, with 13 bases lining up with TRBD2. V was clipped by 3 bases and J by 3 bases; unmatched bases: 2. The CDR3 extends over 15 amino acids. CDR1 and CDR2 from the germline V gene are SGDLS and YYNGEE. CDR3 in amino acids: CASSGTSGGKETQYF. The CDR3 DNA is TGTGCCAGCAGCGGGACTAGCGGGGGCAAAGAGACCCAGTACTTC.

In regard to this clone: The sample has other DNA sequences that encode this CDR3 too. This rearrangement joins TRBV19 to TRBJ1-5, with D maybe TRBD1 (5 bases). V dropped 3 bases and J dropped 6 bases, with 6 bases sitting between them. Per the germline V gene, CDR1 is LNHDA and CDR2 is SQIVND (reference sequence). The CDR3 is 12 amino acids. This chain's CDR3 is CASSIGGQPQHF. The CDR3, as DNA: TGTGCCAGTAGTATCGGGGGTCAGCCCCAGCATTTT.

This clone has only a few counts. V and J are TRBV27 and TRBJ1-1; 10 bases fit TRBD1. J was trimmed by 5 bases and V by 5 bases; bases with no gene match: 14. The CDR3 is 17 residues long. CDR1 and CDR2 (germline): MNHEY, SMNVEV (reference sequence). The DNA for the CDR3 is TGTGCCAGCAGTCCACGGACAGGGGGAGTTGTGGAGACTGAAGCTTTCTTT. Translating gives CASSPRTGGVVETEAFF.

The rearrangement links TRBV7-9 to TRBJ2-1; D ambiguous. Germline assignment: CDR1 SEHNR and CDR2 FQNEAQ (reference sequence). Trimming took off 3 bases at V and 9 bases at J, with 9 bases between the two ends. The CDR3 covers 12 residues. The CDR3 DNA sequence: TGTGCCAGCAGCTTCTTCAGCAGTGAGCAGTTCTTC. It is translated as CASSFFSSEQFF.

V and J are TRBV15 and TRBJ1-2; D gene ambiguous. CDR3 length equals 13 residues. V was trimmed by 0 bases and J by 8 bases, leaving 10 bases between them. Per the germline V gene, CDR1 is LNHNV and CDR2 is YYDKDF (reference sequence). DNA for the CDR3: TGTGCCACCAGCAGAGATCTGGACGACGGCTACACCTTC. It codes for CATSRDLDDGYTF.

The rearrangement joins TRBV4-2 to TRBJ1-1; D might be TRBD1 (5 bases). The CDR3 has 14 amino acids. Trimming stripped 1 base from V and 4 bases from J, with 10 bases between. Germline CDR1 LGHNA, CDR2 YNFKEQ. Written as DNA, the CDR3 is TGTGCCAGCAGCCAAGCAGGGCCTGGCACTGAAGCTTTCTTT. Translation gives CASSQAGPGTEAFF.